What follows is one T cell receptor beta chain and its context. Other nucleotide sequences from this sample produce the same CDR3. Trimming pared 4 bases from V and 3 bases from J, leaving 3 bases between. The CDR3 length is 11 residues. Germline loops: CDR1 KGHDR, CDR2 SFDVKD. Sequencing used immunoSEQ multiplex PCR; TCRdb keeps in-frame clones, though not all of them. Found here are about 170,000 clones, 75% to 95% of them singletons; the top ten hold more than 1.3%. These data come from a study of control samples from healthy donors and cancer patients. This TCR derives from a woman in her thirties in good health. The chain combines TRBV24-1 with TRBJ2-7, with D unclear. Sequencing was done on a sample of blood. The CDR3 sequence is CATSDGYEQYF. CDR3 DNA sequence: TGTGCCACCAGTGACGGCTACGAGCAGTACTTC.